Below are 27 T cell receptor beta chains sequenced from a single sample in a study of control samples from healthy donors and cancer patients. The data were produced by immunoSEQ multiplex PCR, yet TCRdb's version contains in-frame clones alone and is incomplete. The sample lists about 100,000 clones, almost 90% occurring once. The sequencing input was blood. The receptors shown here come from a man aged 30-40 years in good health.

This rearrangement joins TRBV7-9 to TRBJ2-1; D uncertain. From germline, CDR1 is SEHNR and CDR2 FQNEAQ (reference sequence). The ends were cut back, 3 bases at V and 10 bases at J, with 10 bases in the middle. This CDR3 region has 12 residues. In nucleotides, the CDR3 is TGTGCCAGCAGCTTCTCCGTTCGCGAGCAGTTCTTC. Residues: CASSFSVREQFF.

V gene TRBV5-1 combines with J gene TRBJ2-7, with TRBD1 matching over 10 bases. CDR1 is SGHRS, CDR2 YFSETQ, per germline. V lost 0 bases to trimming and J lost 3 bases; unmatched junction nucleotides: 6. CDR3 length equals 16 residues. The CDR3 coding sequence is TGCGCCAGCAGCTTGGCAACCGGGACAGGGGTCTACGAGCAGTACTTC. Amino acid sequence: CASSLATGTGVYEQYF. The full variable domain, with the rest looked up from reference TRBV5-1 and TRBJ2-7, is KAGVTQTPRYLIKTRGQQVTLSCSPISGHRSVSWYQQTPGQGLQFLFEYFSETQRNKGNFPGRFSGRQFSNSRSEMNVSTLELGDSALYLCASSLATGTGVYEQYFGPGTRLTVT.

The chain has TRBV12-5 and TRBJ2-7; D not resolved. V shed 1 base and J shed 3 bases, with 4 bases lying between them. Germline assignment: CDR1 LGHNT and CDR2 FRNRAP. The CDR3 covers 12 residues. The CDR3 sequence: CASGLESYEQYF. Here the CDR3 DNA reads TGTGCTAGTGGTTTGGAGAGCTACGAGCAGTACTTC.

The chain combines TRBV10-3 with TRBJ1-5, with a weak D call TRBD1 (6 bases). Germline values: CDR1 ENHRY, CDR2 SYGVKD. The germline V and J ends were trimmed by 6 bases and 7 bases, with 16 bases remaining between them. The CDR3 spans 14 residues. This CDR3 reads CAISPEGRGQPQHF. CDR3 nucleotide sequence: TGTGCCATCAGCCCTGAGGGAAGGGGGCAGCCCCAGCATTTT.

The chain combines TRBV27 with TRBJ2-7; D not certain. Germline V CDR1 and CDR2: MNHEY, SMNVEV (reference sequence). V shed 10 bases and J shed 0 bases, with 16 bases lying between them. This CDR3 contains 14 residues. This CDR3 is CATGWPESSYEQYF. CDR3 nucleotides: TGTGCCACCGGCTGGCCGGAGAGCTCCTACGAGCAGTACTTC.

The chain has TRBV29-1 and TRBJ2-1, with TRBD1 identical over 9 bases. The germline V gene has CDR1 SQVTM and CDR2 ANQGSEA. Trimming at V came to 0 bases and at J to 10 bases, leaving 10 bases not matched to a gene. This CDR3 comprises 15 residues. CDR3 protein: CSVEDAPGQGEEQFF. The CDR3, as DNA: TGCAGCGTTGAAGACGCACCGGGACAGGGTGAGGAGCAGTTCTTC.

The CDR3 loop reads CASSQDPLVLSVTGKYEQYF. The CDR3 nucleotides read TGTGCCAGCAGCCAAGATCCTTTAGTTCTTAGCGTAACGGGGAAATACGAGCAGTACTTC. The genes are TRBV3-1 (or the pseudogene TRBV3-2) and TRBJ2-7; maybe TRBD2 (5 bases). The germline V gene has CDR1 LGHDT and CDR2 YNNKEL (reference sequence). V was clipped by 0 bases and J by 4 bases, with 28 bases between them. CDR3 size: 20 residues.

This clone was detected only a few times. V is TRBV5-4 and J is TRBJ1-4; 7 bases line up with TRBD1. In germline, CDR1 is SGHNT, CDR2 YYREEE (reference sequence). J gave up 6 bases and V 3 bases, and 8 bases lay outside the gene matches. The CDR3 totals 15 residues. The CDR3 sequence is CASSSSGGMDEKLFF. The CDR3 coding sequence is TGTGCCAGCAGCTCTTCAGGGGGAATGGATGAAAAACTGTTTTTT.

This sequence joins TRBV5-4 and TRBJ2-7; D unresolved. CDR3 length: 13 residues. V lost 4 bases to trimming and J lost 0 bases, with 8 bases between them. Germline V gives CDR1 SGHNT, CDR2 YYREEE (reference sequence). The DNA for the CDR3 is TGTGCCAGCAGCACCCACCACTCCTACGAGCAGTACTTC. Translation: CASSTHHSYEQYF.

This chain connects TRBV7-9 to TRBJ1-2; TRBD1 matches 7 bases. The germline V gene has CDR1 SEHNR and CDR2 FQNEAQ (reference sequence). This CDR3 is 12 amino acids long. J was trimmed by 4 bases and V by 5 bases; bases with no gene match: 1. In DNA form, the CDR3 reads TGTGCCAGCAGCGGGGACAGCTATGGCTACACCTTC. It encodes CASSGDSYGYTF.

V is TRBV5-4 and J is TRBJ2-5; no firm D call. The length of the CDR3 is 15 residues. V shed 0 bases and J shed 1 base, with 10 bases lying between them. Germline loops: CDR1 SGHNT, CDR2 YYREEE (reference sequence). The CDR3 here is CASSLVSWGQETQYF. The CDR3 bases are TGTGCCAGCAGCTTGGTGTCGTGGGGCCAAGAGACCCAGTACTTC.

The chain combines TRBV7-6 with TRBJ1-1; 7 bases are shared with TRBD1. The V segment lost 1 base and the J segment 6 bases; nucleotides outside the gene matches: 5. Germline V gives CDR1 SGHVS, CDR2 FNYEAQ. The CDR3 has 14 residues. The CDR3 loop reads CASSLGQGMPEAFF. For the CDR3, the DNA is TGTGCCAGCAGCTTAGGACAGGGCATGCCTGAAGCTTTCTTT.

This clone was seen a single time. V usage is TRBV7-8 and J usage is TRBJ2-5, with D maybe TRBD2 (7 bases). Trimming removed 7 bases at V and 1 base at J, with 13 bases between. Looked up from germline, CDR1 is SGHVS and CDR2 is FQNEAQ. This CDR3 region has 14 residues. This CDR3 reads CASKGGRGQETQYF. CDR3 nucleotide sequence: TGTGCCAGCAAGGGGGGGAGGGGCCAAGAGACCCAGTACTTC.

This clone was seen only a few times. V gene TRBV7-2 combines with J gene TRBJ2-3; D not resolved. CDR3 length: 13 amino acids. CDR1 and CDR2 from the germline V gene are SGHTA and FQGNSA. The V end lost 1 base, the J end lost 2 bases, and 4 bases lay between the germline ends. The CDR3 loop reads CASSLVVTDTQYF. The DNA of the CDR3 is TGTGCCAGCAGCTTAGTTGTCACAGATACGCAGTATTTT.

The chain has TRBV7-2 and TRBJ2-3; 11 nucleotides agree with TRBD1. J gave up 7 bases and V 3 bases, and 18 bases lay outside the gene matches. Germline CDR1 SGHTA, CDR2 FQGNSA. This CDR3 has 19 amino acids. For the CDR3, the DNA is TGTGCCAGCAGCTTTAGATCCCACTCCGGGACAGGGGGACGAAATACGCAGTATTTT. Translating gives CASSFRSHSGTGGRNTQYF.

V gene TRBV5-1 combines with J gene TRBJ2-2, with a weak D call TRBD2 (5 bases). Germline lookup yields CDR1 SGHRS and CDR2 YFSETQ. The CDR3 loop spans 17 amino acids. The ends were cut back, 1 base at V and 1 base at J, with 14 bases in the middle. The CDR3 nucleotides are TGCGCCAGCAGCTTGTTTTCTGCGGACTTGAACACCGGGGAGCTGTTTTTT. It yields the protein CASSLFSADLNTGELFF.

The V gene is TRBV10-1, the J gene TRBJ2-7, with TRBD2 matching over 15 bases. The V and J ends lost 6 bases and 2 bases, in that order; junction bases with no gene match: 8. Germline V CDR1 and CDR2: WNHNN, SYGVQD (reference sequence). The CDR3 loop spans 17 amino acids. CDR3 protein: CASRGTSGRSPPYEQYF. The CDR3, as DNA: TGCGCCAGCAGGGGGACTAGCGGGAGGAGCCCTCCCTACGAGCAGTACTTC.

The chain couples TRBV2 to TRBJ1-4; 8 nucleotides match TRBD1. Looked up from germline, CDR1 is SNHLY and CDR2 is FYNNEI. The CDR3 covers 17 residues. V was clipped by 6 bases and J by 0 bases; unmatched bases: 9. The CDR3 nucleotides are TGTGCCAGCAGGGACAGGGCCCTCCAGTCAACTAATGAAAAACTGTTTTTT. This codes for CASRDRALQSTNEKLFF.

The CDR3, as DNA: TGTGCCAGCAGCTCTGGAGGGGATACTGAAGCTTTCTTT. As protein: CASSSGGDTEAFF. This rearrangement joins TRBV5-4 to TRBJ1-1, with D perhaps TRBD1 (5 bases). Germline CDR1 and CDR2: SGHNT and YYREEE (reference sequence). CDR3 size: 13 residues. V was trimmed by 3 bases and J by 5 bases, leaving 11 bases between them.

CDR3 loop: CARSRDSQNEKLFF. CDR3 DNA: TGTGCCAGAAGCAGGGACTCTCAGAATGAAAAACTGTTTTTT. The gene calls are TRBV5-3 and TRBJ1-4; a weak D match, TRBD1 (5 bases). TRBV5-3 is an ORF; its function is uncertain. V was shortened by 4 bases and J by 5 bases, with 12 bases between the two germline ends. CDR3 length: 14 amino acids.

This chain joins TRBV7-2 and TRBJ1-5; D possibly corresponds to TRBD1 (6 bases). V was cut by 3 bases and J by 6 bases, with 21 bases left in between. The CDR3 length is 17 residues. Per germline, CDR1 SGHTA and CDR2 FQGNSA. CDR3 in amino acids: CASSFRVWGQSSQPQHF. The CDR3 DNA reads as TGTGCCAGCAGCTTTCGGGTATGGGGACAAAGTAGTCAGCCCCAGCATTTT.

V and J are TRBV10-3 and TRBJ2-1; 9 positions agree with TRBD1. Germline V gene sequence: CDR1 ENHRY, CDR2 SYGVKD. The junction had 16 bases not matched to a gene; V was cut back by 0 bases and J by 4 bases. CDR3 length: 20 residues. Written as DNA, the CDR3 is TGTGCCATCAGTGAGTCCTCCCCCATGGGAACAGGGGGCCCTTACAATGAGCAGTTCTTC. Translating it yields CAISESSPMGTGGPYNEQFF.

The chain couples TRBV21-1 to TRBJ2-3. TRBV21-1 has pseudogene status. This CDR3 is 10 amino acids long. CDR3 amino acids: CASWTDTQYF. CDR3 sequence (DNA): TGTGCGTCTTGGACAGATACGCAGTATTTT.

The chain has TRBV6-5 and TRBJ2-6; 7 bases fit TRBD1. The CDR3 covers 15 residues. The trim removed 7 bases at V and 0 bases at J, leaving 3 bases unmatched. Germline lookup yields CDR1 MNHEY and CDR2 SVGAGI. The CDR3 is CASISGGSGANVLTF. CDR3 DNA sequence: TGTGCCAGCATCTCAGGGGGCTCTGGGGCCAACGTCCTGACTTTC.

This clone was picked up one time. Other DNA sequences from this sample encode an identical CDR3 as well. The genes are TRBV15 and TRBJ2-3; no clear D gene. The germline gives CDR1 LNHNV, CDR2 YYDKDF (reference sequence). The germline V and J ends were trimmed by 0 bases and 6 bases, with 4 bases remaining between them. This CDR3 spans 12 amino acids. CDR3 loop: CATSREGDTQYF. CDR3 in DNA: TGTGCCACCAGCAGAGAAGGCGATACGCAGTATTTT.

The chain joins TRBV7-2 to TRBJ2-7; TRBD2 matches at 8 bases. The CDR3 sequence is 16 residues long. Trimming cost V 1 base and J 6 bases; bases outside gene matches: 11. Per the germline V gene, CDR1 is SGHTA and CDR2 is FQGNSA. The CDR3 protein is CASSLGGSGSPFEQYF. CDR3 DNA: TGTGCCAGCAGCTTAGGGGGCAGCGGGAGCCCCTTCGAGCAGTACTTC.

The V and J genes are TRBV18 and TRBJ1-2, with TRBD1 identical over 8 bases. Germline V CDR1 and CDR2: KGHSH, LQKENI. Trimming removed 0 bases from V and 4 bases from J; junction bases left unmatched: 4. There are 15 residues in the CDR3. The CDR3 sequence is CASSPPGQGVYGYTF. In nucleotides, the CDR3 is TGTGCCAGCTCACCACCCGGACAGGGAGTCTATGGCTACACCTTC.